This TCR beta chain was profiled in a study of cytomegalovirus exposure and HLA in healthy donors. In the study overall: Unique TCRs from HLA-typed donors, roughly 87 million of them, were held in an early data release.

Of note for this clone: Its matching antigen is unknown.

The V gene lost 5 bases and the J gene lost 2 bases, with 15 bases spanning the gap. Germline loops: CDR1 SGHNT, CDR2 YENEEA. The CDR3 totals 15 residues. With 60 Vbeta and 13 Jbeta primers, the PCR was carried out. Here immunoSEQ multiplex PCR was the method, and the copy in TCRdb shows in-frame clones only, minus some. This table lists about 140,000 clones. Study-level points and caveats: Researchers had no immune exposure information except CMV serostatus available. As was reported, the HLA-A and HLA-B alleles of most subjects were accurately predicted from TCR beta sequences. Later analysis reportedly placed an Asian-associated ancestry cluster below the roughly 700-donor mean in N-insertions.

The source is a young woman in good health and CMV-seronegative. The genes are TRBV11-3 and TRBJ1-1; no reliable D call. The sample consisted of PBMCs. The CDR3 nucleotides read TGTGCCAGCAGCCTTAGATCCGGGATCAACACTGAAGCTTTCTTT. It is translated as CASSLRSGINTEAFF.